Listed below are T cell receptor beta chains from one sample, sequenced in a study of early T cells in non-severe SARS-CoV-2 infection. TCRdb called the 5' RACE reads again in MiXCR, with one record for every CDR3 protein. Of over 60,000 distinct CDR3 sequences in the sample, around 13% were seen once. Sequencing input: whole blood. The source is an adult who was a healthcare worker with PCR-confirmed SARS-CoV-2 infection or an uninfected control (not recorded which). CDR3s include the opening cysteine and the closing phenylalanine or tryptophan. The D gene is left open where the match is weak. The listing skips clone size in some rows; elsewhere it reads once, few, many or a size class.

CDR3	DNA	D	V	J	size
CASSSPSGGPQETQYF	TGTGCCAGCAGCTCGCCGAGCGGGGGCCCCCAAGAGACCCAGTACTTC	TRBD2	TRBV7-6	TRBJ2-5	-
CASRPLAGGPIGELFF	TGTGCCAGCAGACCACTAGCGGGGGGGCCCATCGGGGAGCTGTTTTTT	TRBD2	TRBV6-5	TRBJ2-2	few
CASSLGPGQGKDTQYF	TGTGCCAGCAGCTTAGGTCCGGGACAGGGAAAAGATACGCAGTATTTT	TRBD1	TRBV11-1	TRBJ2-3	-
CASSGAWGGNQPQHF	TGTGCCAGCAGTGGCGCTTGGGGGGGCAATCAGCCCCAGCATTTT	-	TRBV6-1	TRBJ1-5	-
CASSTSAALLGTGELFF	TGTGCCAGCAGCACCTCAGCGGCCCTCCTAGGCACCGGGGAGCTGTTTTTT	-	TRBV9	TRBJ2-2	once
CASSSGQDVNEKLFF	TGTGCCAGCAGCTCGGGACAGGATGTTAATGAAAAACTGTTTTTT	TRBD1	TRBV7-9	TRBJ1-4	-
CASNPIQVRTEAFF	TGTGCCAGCAACCCGATACAGGTTCGCACTGAAGCTTTCTTT	-	TRBV6-1	TRBJ1-1	-
CATRTGMDTEAFF	TGTGCCACAAGGACAGGGATGGACACTGAAGCTTTCTTT	TRBD1	TRBV2	TRBJ1-1	few
CTGGEGNTIYF	TGCACGGGGGGCGAGGGAAACACCATATATTTT	-	TRBV29-1	TRBJ1-3	-
CASSEEVTGSYEQYF	TGTGCCAGCAGTGAAGAGGTGACAGGGTCTTACGAGCAGTACTTC	TRBD1	TRBV6-1	TRBJ2-7	-
CASSQVSTSRPYEQYF	TGTGCCAGCAGCCAAGTTTCGACTAGTCGCCCCTACGAGCAGTACTTC	-	TRBV3-1	TRBJ2-7	few
CSANYPSGERGNEQFF	TGCAGTGCTAACTATCCCTCTGGCGAAAGGGGGAATGAGCAGTTCTTC	-	TRBV20-1	TRBJ2-1	few
CASSLTGLRNTEAFF	TGTGCCAGCAGCTTAACAGGTCTGAGGAACACTGAAGCTTTCTTT	-	TRBV7-9	TRBJ1-1	few
CASSLPLGNTGELFF	TGTGCCAGCAGCTTGCCGCTCGGCAACACCGGGGAGCTGTTTTTT	-	TRBV7-2	TRBJ2-2	few
CASSPLVKAAETQYF	TGTGCCAGCAGCCCCCTCGTGAAGGCAGCGGAGACCCAGTACTTC	-	TRBV6-5	TRBJ2-5	-
CASSIRAWQGAAYEQYF	TGTGCCAGTAGTATCCGAGCTTGGCAGGGGGCAGCCTACGAGCAGTACTTC	TRBD1	TRBV19	TRBJ2-7	-
CSVEDRGREKLFF	TGCAGCGTTGAGGACAGGGGAAGGGAAAAACTGTTTTTT	TRBD1	TRBV29-1	TRBJ1-4	few
CASSPRTGGLESAYEQYF	TGTGCCAGCAGCCCGAGGACAGGGGGACTCGAATCGGCCTACGAGCAGTACTTC	TRBD1	TRBV11-2	TRBJ2-7	many
CASSLGTVASILNQPQHF	TGTGCCAGCAGTTTAGGGACCGTAGCATCAATCCTCAATCAGCCCCAGCATTTT	-	TRBV12-3/TRBV12-4	TRBJ1-5	-
CASSVAPGTNTEAFF	TGTGCCAGCAGCGTAGCCCCTGGGACAAACACTGAAGCTTTCTTT	-	TRBV9	TRBJ1-1	-
CASSQGRDYGYTF	TGTGCCAGCAGCCAGGGGAGAGACTATGGCTACACCTTC	-	TRBV4-2	TRBJ1-2	-
CASSRIRQNNYGYTF	TGTGCCAGCAGCCGGATCAGACAGAACAACTATGGCTACACCTTC	-	TRBV7-2	TRBJ1-2	-